These 5 T cell receptor beta chains came from one sample sequenced in a study of CD4 T cell repertoires in COVID-19. Method: immunoSEQ multiplex PCR; TCRdb's copy keeps in-frame clones and lacks some. The sample shows over 75,000 clones, about 80% of them seen only once. The sequencing here drew on CD4+ T cells from peripheral blood, taken after recovery from COVID-19. The receptors here all came from a human donor who had COVID-19.

This clone was detected once. The chain recombines TRBV6-5 with TRBJ1-1, with TRBD1 matching over 9 bases. J was trimmed by 4 bases and V by 5 bases; bases with no gene match: 5. The germline gives CDR1 MNHEY, CDR2 SVGAGI. This CDR3 is 14 amino acids long. As DNA, the CDR3 is TGTGCCAGCAGTACAGGGGGCGCGGTCACTGAAGCTTTCTTT. Its translation is CASSTGGAVTEAFF.

This clone came up once. The CDR3 nucleotides read TGTGCCAGCAGCTCGGGACTGCCCTTCGACTATGGCTACACCTTC. The encoded protein is CASSSGLPFDYGYTF. The rearrangement links TRBV7-3 to TRBJ1-2; D is perhaps TRBD1 (5 bases). Trimming left V 4 bases short and J 3 bases short, with 15 bases between. Germline V CDR1 and CDR2: SGHTA, FQGTGA. The CDR3 has 15 residues.

This clone is a singleton in its sample. The chain carries TRBV28 and TRBJ2-1; a possible D gene is TRBD2 (7 bases). V was trimmed by 3 bases and J by 0 bases, leaving 18 bases between them. The CDR3 extends over 18 amino acids. Germline V gives CDR1 MDHEN, CDR2 SYDVKM. The CDR3 DNA reads as TGTGCCAGCAGTTTGTCATATAGGGGGGGTTTCTCCTACAATGAGCAGTTCTTC. Translated: CASSLSYRGGFSYNEQFF. Looking up the rest from reference TRBV28 and TRBJ2-1 gives the full variable domain: DVKVTQSSRYLVKRTGEKVFLECVQDMDHENMFWYRQDPGLGLRLIYFSYDVKMKEKGDIPEGYSVSREKKERFSLILESASTNQTSMYLCASSLSYRGGFSYNEQFFGPGTRLTVL.

V usage is TRBV5-1 and J usage is TRBJ1-1; 11 nucleotides match TRBD1. V lost 7 bases to trimming and J lost 4 bases; unmatched junction nucleotides: 3. Per germline, CDR1 SGHRS and CDR2 YFSETQ. This CDR3 region has 13 residues. Written as DNA, the CDR3 is TGCGCCAGCGTCGGGACAGGGGGCACTGAAGCTTTCTTT. Translated: CASVGTGGTEAFF. Looking up the rest from reference TRBV5-1 and TRBJ1-1 gives the full variable domain: KAGVTQTPRYLIKTRGQQVTLSCSPISGHRSVSWYQQTPGQGLQFLFEYFSETQRNKGNFPGRFSGRQFSNSRSEMNVSTLELGDSALYLCASVGTGGTEAFFGQGTRLTVV.

The chain links TRBV6-5 to TRBJ1-5, with 7 bases fitting TRBD1. Germline V gene sequence: CDR1 MNHEY, CDR2 SVGAGI. The CDR3 sequence is 14 residues long. With 10 bases clipped from V and 0 bases from J, the junction kept 6 bases outside the gene matches. The CDR3 nucleotides are TGTGCCACTAGACAGGGTTTTAGCAATCAGCCCCAGCATTTT. It specifies CATRQGFSNQPQHF.